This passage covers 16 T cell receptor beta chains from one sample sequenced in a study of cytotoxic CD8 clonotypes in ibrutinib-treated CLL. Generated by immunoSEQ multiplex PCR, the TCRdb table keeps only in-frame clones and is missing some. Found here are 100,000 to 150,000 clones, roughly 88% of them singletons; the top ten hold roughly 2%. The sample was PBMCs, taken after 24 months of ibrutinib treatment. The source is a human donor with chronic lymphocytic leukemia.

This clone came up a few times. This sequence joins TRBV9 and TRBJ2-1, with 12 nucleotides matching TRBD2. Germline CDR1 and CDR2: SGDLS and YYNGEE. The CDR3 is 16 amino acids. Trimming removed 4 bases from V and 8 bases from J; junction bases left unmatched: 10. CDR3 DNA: TGTGCCAGCAGCCCAAGACTAGCGGGAGAGGCGGATGAGCAGTTCTTC. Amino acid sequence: CASSPRLAGEADEQFF.

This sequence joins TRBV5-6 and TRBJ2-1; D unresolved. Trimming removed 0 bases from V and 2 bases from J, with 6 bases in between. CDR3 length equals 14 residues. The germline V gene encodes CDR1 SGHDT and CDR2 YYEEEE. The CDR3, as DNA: TGTGCCAGCAGCTTGGACAGAGCCTACAATGAGCAGTTCTTC. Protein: CASSLDRAYNEQFF.

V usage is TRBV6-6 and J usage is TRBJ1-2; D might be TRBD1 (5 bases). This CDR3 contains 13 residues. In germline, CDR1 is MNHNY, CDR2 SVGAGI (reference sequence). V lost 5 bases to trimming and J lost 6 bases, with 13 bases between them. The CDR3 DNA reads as TGTGCCAGCAGTCGCCAGGGAGGGGATGGCTACACCTTC. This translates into CASSRQGGDGYTF.

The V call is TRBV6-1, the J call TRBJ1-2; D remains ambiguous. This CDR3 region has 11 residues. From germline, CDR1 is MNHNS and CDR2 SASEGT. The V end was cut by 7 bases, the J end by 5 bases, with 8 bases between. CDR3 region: CASTDRYGYTF. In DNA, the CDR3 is TGTGCCAGCACCGATAGGTATGGCTACACCTTC.

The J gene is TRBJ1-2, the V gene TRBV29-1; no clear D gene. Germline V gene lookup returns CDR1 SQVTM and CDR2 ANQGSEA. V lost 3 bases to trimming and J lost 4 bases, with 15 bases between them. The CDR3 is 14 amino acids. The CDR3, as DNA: TGCAGCGTTGAGACCGGGAGCGGTAGCTATGGCTACACCTTC. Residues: CSVETGSGSYGYTF.

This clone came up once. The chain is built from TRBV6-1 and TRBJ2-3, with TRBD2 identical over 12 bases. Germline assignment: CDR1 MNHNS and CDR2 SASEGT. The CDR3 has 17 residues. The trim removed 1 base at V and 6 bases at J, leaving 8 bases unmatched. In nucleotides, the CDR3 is TGTGCCAGCAGTGAAGACCAAGGACTAGCGGGGATTGATACGCAGTATTTT. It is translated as CASSEDQGLAGIDTQYF.

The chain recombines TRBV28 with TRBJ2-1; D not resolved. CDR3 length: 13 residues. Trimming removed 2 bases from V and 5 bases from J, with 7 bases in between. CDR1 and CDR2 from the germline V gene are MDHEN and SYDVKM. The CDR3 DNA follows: TGTGCCAGCAGTTTAAATCCCAACAATGAGCAGTTCTTC. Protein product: CASSLNPNNEQFF.

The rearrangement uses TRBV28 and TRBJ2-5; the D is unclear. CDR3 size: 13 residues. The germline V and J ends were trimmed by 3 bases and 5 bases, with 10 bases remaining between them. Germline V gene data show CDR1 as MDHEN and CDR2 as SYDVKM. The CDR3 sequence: CASSFPGVETQYF. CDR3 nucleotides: TGTGCCAGCAGTTTTCCTGGGGTGGAGACCCAGTACTTC.

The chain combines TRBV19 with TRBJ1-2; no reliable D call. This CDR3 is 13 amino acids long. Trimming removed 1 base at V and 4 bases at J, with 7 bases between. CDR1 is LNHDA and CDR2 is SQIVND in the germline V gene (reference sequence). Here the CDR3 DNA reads TGTGCCAGTAGTATAGGACGGGGCTATGGCTACACCTTC. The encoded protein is CASSIGRGYGYTF.

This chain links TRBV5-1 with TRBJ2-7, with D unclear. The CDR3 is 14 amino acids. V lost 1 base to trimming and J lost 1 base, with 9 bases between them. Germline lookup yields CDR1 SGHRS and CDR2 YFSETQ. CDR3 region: CASSLRVPSYEQYF. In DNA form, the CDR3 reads TGCGCCAGCAGCTTGCGAGTGCCATCCTACGAGCAGTACTTC.

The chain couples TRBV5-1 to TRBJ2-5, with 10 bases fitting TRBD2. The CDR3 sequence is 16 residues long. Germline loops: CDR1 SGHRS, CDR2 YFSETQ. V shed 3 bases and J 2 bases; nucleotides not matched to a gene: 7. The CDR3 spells CASSSLAGPPQETQYF. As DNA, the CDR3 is TGCGCCAGCAGCTCACTAGCGGGGCCCCCACAAGAGACCCAGTACTTC.

CDR3 sequence reads: CASSITGTYGYTF. As DNA, the CDR3 is TGTGCCAGCAGCATCACAGGGACCTATGGCTACACCTTC. The V gene is TRBV7-2, the J gene TRBJ1-2; D perhaps matches TRBD1 (6 bases). Trimming left V 5 bases short and J 4 bases short, with 11 bases between. Germline-derived CDR1 and CDR2 are SGHTA and FQGNSA. The CDR3 is made up of 13 amino acids.

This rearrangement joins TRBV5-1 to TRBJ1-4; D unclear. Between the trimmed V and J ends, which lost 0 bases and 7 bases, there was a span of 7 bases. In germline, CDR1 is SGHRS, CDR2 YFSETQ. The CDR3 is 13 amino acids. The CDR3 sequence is CASSLDVLEKLFF. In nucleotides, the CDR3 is TGCGCCAGCAGCTTGGATGTTCTTGAAAAACTGTTTTTT. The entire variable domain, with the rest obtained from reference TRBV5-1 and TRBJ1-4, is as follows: KAGVTQTPRYLIKTRGQQVTLSCSPISGHRSVSWYQQTPGQGLQFLFEYFSETQRNKGNFPGRFSGRQFSNSRSEMNVSTLELGDSALYLCASSLDVLEKLFFGSGTQLSVL.

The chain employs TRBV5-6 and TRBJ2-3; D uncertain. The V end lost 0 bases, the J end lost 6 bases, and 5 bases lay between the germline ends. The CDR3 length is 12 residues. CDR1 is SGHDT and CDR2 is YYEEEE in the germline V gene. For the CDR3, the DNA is TGTGCCAGCAGCTTGGTCGTCGATACGCAGTATTTT. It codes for CASSLVVDTQYF.

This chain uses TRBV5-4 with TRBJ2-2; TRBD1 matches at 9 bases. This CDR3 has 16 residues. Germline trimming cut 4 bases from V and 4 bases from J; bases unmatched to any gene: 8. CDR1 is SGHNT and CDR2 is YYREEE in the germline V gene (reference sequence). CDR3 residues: CASSRGQGGVTGELFF. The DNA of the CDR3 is TGTGCCAGCAGCCGGGGACAGGGAGGTGTCACCGGGGAGCTGTTTTTT.

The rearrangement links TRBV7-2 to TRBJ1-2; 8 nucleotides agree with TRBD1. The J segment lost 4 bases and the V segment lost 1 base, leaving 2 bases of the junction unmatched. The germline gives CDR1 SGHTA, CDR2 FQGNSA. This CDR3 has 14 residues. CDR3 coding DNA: TGTGCCAGCAGCTTAGGGACAGGGATCTATGGCTACACCTTC. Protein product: CASSLGTGIYGYTF.